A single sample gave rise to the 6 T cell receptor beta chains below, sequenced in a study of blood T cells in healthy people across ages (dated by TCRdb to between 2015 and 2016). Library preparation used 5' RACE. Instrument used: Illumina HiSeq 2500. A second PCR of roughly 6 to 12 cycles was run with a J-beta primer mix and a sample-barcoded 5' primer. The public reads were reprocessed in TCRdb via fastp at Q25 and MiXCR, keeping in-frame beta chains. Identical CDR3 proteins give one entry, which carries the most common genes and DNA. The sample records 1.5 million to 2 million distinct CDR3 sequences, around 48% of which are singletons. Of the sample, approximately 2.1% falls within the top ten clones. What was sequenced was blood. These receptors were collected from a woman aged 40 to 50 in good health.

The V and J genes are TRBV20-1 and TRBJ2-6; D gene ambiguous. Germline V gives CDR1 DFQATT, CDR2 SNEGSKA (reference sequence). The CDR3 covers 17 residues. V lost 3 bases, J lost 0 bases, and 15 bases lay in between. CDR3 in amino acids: CSASRGTPGSGANVLTF. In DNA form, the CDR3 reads TGCAGTGCTAGCCGAGGCACACCAGGCTCTGGGGCCAACGTCCTGACTTTC.

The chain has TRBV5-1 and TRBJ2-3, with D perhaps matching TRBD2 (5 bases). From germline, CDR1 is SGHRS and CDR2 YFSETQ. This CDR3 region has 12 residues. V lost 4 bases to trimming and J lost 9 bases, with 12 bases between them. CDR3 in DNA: TGCGCCAGCAGCACCGGGGAAAGGACGCAGTATTTT. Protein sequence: CASSTGERTQYF.

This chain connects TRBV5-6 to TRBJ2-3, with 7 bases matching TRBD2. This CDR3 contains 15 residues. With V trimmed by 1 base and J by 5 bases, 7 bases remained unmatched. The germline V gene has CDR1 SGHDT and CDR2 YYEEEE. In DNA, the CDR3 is TGTGCCAGCAGCTTGTTAGCGGGTTGGGAAGATACGCAGTATTTT. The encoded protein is CASSLLAGWEDTQYF.

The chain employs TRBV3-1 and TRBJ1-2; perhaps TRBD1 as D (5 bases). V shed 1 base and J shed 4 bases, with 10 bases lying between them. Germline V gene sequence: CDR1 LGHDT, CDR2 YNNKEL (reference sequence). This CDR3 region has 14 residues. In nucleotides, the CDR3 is TGTGCCAGCAGCCAAGGGGGACGCGTCTATGGCTACACCTTC. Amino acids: CASSQGGRVYGYTF.

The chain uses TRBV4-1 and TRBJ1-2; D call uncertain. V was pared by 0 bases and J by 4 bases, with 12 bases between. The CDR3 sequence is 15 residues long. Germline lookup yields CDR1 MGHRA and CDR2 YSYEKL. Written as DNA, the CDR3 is TGCGCCAGCAGCCAAGAAAATATAGATAGCTATGGCTACACCTTC. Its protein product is CASSQENIDSYGYTF.

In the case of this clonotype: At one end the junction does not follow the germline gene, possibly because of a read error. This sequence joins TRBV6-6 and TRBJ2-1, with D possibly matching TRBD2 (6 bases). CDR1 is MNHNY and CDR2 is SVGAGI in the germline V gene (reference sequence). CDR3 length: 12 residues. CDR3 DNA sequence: TGTGCCAGCACTCCGGACTACAAGGAGCAGTTCTTC. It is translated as CASTPDYKEQFF.